This T cell receptor beta chain was documented in a study of shared clonotypes between healthy human individuals. Findings and caveats of the study: Enrolling few donors narrowed the genetic and exposure-history diversity that was represented.

Sequenced by immunoSEQ multiplex PCR; TCRdb stores in-frame clones only, minus some. The sample includes approximately 320,000 clones, approximately 79% of them seen just once. Healthy HIV-negative adults with no recent acute infections or vaccinations were recruited as donors. The trim removed 11 bases at V and 3 bases at J, leaving 9 bases unmatched. This CDR3 has 14 amino acids. CDR1 and CDR2 (germline): LNHNV, YYDKDF (reference sequence). With respect to this clone: Its specificity is not known.

Material for sequencing was memory CD4+ T cells sorted from blood. Subset denoted: CD45RA-negative fraction. The J gene is TRBJ1-4, the V gene TRBV15, with TRBD1 identical over 7 bases. The receptor comes from a man aged 25 to 40 in good health. The CDR3 reads CAAREGTANEKLFF. CDR3 nucleotides: TGTGCCGCGAGAGAAGGGACAGCTAATGAAAAACTGTTTTTT.